This passage covers 17 T cell receptor beta chains from one sample sequenced in a study of T-cell memory formation after mild COVID-19. Each CDR3 protein is one row after TCRdb ran MiXCR on the 5' RACE reads. The sample includes roughly 100,000 distinct CDR3 sequences, roughly an eighth of them seen just once. Material for sequencing was PBMCs or a T cell subset sorted from them (not recorded which). The receptors were sampled from an adult woman who had mild COVID-19 (a few samples of this study predate the infection). Cell type and time point are not known.

This clonotype was seen a handful of times. V is TRBV20-1 and J is TRBJ2-7; D ambiguous. CDR3 size: 13 residues. Germline V gene lookup returns CDR1 DFQATT and CDR2 SNEGSKA (reference sequence). With 0 bases removed from V and 1 base from J, the gap between germline ends came to 7 bases. CDR3 sequence (DNA): TGCAGTGCTAGAGATAGAGTATCCTACGAGCAGTACTTC. This translates into CSARDRVSYEQYF.

In this sample, this clonotype turned up many times. The V and J genes are TRBV20-1 and TRBJ2-7; 7 nucleotides align to TRBD1. Germline CDR1 and CDR2: DFQATT and SNEGSKA (reference sequence). The length of the CDR3 is 14 residues. J lost 3 bases, V lost 5 bases, and 10 bases had no gene match. Here the CDR3 DNA reads TGCAGTGCTTTCCTCCGGGACAGAGGCTACGAGCAGTACTTC. It codes for CSAFLRDRGYEQYF.

The chain has TRBV7-6 and TRBJ2-7, with a weak D call TRBD2 (5 bases). Germline CDR1 and CDR2: SGHVS and FNYEAQ. The V end lost 1 base, the J end lost 0 bases, and 10 bases lay between the germline ends. This CDR3 spans 15 amino acids. The CDR3 sequence is CASSLDEGSSYEQYF. The CDR3 nucleotides read TGTGCCAGCAGCTTAGATGAAGGGAGCTCCTACGAGCAGTACTTC.

CDR3 amino acids: CASSEAGQLQETQYF. The CDR3 coding sequence is TGTGCCAGCAGTGAAGCGGGCCAATTGCAAGAGACCCAGTACTTC. The chain recombines TRBV2 with TRBJ2-5; D gene ambiguous. In germline, CDR1 is SNHLY, CDR2 FYNNEI. V lost 0 bases, J lost 2 bases, and 10 bases lay in between. The CDR3 runs to 15 residues.

This clonotype was observed a handful of times. CDR3 nucleotides: TGTGCCAGCAGCTCACTACTAGGGGAGGGTGAGACGCAGTATTTT. It yields the protein CASSSLLGEGETQYF. This rearrangement joins TRBV5-4 to TRBJ2-3, with 7 bases lining up with TRBD2. From germline, CDR1 is SGHNT and CDR2 YYREEE (reference sequence). Trimming took 3 bases from V and 9 from J; bases not matched to a gene: 13. The CDR3 sequence is 15 residues long.

The chain is built from TRBV2 and TRBJ2-3; 7 nucleotides line up with TRBD2. The V gene's germline CDR1 is SNHLY and CDR2 FYNNEI. There are 16 residues in the CDR3. Trimming at V came to 2 bases and at J to 2 bases, leaving 7 bases not matched to a gene. The chain's CDR3 is CASSENRGRDTDTQYF. The CDR3 region has the DNA TGTGCCAGCAGTGAAAACCGAGGGAGGGACACAGATACGCAGTATTTT.

The CDR3 loop is CASSLWAGGVQPQHF. CDR3 DNA sequence: TGTGCCAGCAGTTTATGGGCAGGGGGCGTTCAGCCCCAGCATTTT. The genes are TRBV12-3 or TRBV12-4 and TRBJ1-5; 8 positions match TRBD1. The ends lost 2 bases at V and 6 bases at J; junction bases unmatched: 6. The CDR3 is 15 amino acids.

This clonotype was seen a few times. The gene calls are TRBV29-1 and TRBJ2-5; 8 bases are shared with TRBD2. V shed 6 bases, J shed 4 bases, and the junction held 10 bases outside the gene matches. Germline values: CDR1 SQVTM, CDR2 ANQGSEA. The CDR3 consists of 14 residues. The CDR3 spells CSVETPGLVETQYF. CDR3 bases: TGCAGCGTCGAAACGCCGGGACTAGTAGAGACCCAGTACTTC.

This clonotype was found a few times. The rearrangement uses TRBV12-3 or TRBV12-4 and TRBJ1-1; D is unclear. There are 14 residues in the CDR3. Trimming left V 1 base short and J 0 bases short, with 6 bases between. The CDR3 coding sequence is TGTGCCAGCAGTTTAGGCAGTATGAACACTGAAGCTTTCTTT. Protein product: CASSLGSMNTEAFF.

This clonotype was counted a few times. The chain carries TRBV6-5 and TRBJ2-1, with 9 bases matching TRBD1. CDR1 and CDR2 (germline): MNHEY, SVGAGI. After removal of 5 bases from V and 9 bases from J, the junction contained 8 bases not matched to a gene. CDR3 length equals 14 residues. In nucleotides, the CDR3 is TGTGCCAGCAGTCCTGGGACAGGGTGGGGTGAGCAGTTCTTC. Protein: CASSPGTGWGEQFF.

This clonotype has more than one count but fewer than ten. The V and J genes are TRBV10-3 and TRBJ2-2, with unresolved D. The CDR3 has 14 amino acids. Trimming stripped 2 bases from V and 7 bases from J, with 11 bases between. In germline, CDR1 is ENHRY, CDR2 SYGVKD. CDR3 amino acids: CAISEVLDGGELFF. The CDR3 DNA sequence: TGTGCCATCAGTGAGGTTCTGGACGGCGGGGAGCTGTTTTTT.

This clonotype was seen ten or more times. The V and J genes are TRBV5-6 and TRBJ2-1; unclear D gene. Between the trimmed V and J ends, which lost 0 bases and 0 bases, there was a span of 1 base. CDR1 and CDR2 (germline): SGHDT, YYEEEE. The CDR3 is made up of 13 amino acids. The CDR3 DNA is TGTGCCAGCAGCTTGGGCTCCTACAATGAGCAGTTCTTC. This codes for CASSLGSYNEQFF.

The sample holds many counts of this clonotype. Here the CDR3 reads CSAGDSGYAQYF. In DNA, the CDR3 is TGCAGTGCTGGGGATAGCGGCTACGCCCAGTACTTC. This rearrangement joins TRBV20-1 to TRBJ2-5; D possibly corresponds to TRBD2 (6 bases). V was pared by 5 bases and J by 9 bases, with 16 bases between. This CDR3 region has 12 residues. CDR1 is DFQATT and CDR2 is SNEGSKA in the germline V gene (reference sequence).

This clonotype has only a few counts. The gene calls are TRBV4-1 and TRBJ2-5; 7 bases agree with TRBD2. V shed 1 base and J 1 base; nucleotides not matched to a gene: 6. The length of the CDR3 is 16 residues. The V gene's germline CDR1 is MGHRA and CDR2 YSYEKL. This chain's CDR3 is CASSQGLAAGQETQYF. CDR3 nucleotides: TGCGCCAGCAGCCAAGGTCTAGCGGCAGGCCAAGAGACCCAGTACTTC.

The chain links TRBV20-1 to TRBJ2-7, with D possibly TRBD1 on 5 matching bases. The CDR3 spans 14 residues. Germline assignment: CDR1 DFQATT and CDR2 SNEGSKA (reference sequence). Between the trimmed V and J ends, which lost 3 bases and 3 bases, there was a span of 15 bases. This CDR3 reads CSASNQGVNYEQYF. The CDR3 coding sequence is TGCAGTGCTAGCAATCAGGGCGTCAACTACGAGCAGTACTTC.

The rearrangement joins TRBV12-3 or TRBV12-4 to TRBJ1-1, with D possibly matching TRBD1 (5 bases). This CDR3 has 14 residues. The V end was cut by 4 bases, the J end by 4 bases, with 13 bases between. The CDR3 sequence is CASSSTAWGTEAFF. The CDR3 coding sequence is TGTGCCAGCAGTTCGACAGCGTGGGGCACTGAAGCTTTCTTT.

The J gene is TRBJ2-7, the V gene TRBV9; 7 nucleotides align to TRBD2. Germline V gene sequence: CDR1 SGDLS, CDR2 YYNGEE. The CDR3 totals 16 residues. Trimming removed 3 bases from V and 6 bases from J; junction bases left unmatched: 15. The CDR3 is CASSGPIGGGPREQYF. CDR3 DNA sequence: TGTGCCAGCAGCGGGCCCATCGGGGGAGGGCCTCGCGAGCAGTACTTC.